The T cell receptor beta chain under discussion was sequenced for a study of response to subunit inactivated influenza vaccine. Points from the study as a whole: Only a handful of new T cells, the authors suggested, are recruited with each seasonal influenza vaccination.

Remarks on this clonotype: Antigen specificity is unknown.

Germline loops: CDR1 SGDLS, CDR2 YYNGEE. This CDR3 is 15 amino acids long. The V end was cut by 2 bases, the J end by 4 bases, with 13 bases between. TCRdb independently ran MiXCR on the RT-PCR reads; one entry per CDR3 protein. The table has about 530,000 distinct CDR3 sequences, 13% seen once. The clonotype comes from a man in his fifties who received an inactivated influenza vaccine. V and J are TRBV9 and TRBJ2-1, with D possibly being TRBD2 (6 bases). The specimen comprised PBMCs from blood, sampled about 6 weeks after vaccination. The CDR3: CASSVGGEEYNEQFF. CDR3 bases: TGTGCCAGCAGCGTTGGCGGGGAGGAATACAATGAGCAGTTCTTC.